There are a few counts of the clone carrying this TCR beta chain. What it binds is unknown. The source of the sample is a study of T cell repertoires in cytomegalovirus infection. Overall study context: The study used recently identified HLA-C-restricted and well-studied HLA-B-restricted CMV epitopes. Indications of both CMV infection and matching HLA type were provided by public TCR beta signatures.

TCRdb re-derived calls from the reads in MiXCR, one entry per CDR3 protein. The data show roughly 340,000 distinct CDR3 sequences, 25% to 30% seen once. V was cut by 2 bases and J by 9 bases, with 13 bases left in between. In germline, CDR1 is SGHTA, CDR2 FQGTGA. The CDR3 consists of 13 residues. The source is a human donor in good health (CMV status not recorded). Some clones in this sample may be carry-over from other donors' samples. This chain uses TRBV7-3 with TRBJ1-1; D is perhaps TRBD1 (5 bases). The source material was cultured PBMCs, sampled from culture after CMV antigen stimulation. CDR3 DNA sequence: TGTGCCAGCAGCTTATCAGGGCAGGGCCAAGCTTTCTTT. As protein: CASSLSGQGQAFF.